The 8 T cell receptor beta chains in this list originate from one sample, sequenced in a study of cytomegalovirus exposure and HLA in healthy donors. In the PCR, 60 Vbeta and 13 Jbeta primers were used. Sequencing used immunoSEQ multiplex PCR; TCRdb keeps in-frame clones, though not all of them. The profile covers 200,000 to 250,000 clones, with approximately 85% appearing a single time and less than 3.5% taken by the ten largest. Sample: PBMCs. These receptors were obtained from a woman aged 40 to 50 in good health and CMV-seronegative.

J is TRBJ2-7 and V is TRBV27; TRBD2 matches 10 bases. Germline V gene data show CDR1 as MNHEY and CDR2 as SMNVEV (reference sequence). This CDR3 comprises 14 residues. Trimming at V came to 4 bases and at J to 5 bases, leaving 5 bases not matched to a gene. The CDR3 nucleotides are TGTGCCAGCAGTTGGGCTAGCGGGAGCCACGAGCAGTACTTC. Residues: CASSWASGSHEQYF.

The chain employs TRBV5-8 and TRBJ1-5; 10 bases line up with TRBD1. The CDR3 loop spans 16 amino acids. Trimming took 4 bases from V and 7 from J; bases not matched to a gene: 11. The germline V gene encodes CDR1 SGHTS and CDR2 YDEGEE. CDR3 sequence (DNA): TGTGCCAGCAGCCCCGGGACAGGGGCCTTCGCCCAGCCCCAGCATTTT. The encoded protein is CASSPGTGAFAQPQHF. Looking up the rest from reference TRBV5-8 and TRBJ1-5 gives the full variable domain: EAGVTQSPTHLIKTRGQQATLRCSPISGHTSVYWYQQALGLGLQFLLWYDEGEERNRGNFPPRFSGRQFPNYSSELNVNALELEDSALYLCASSPGTGAFAQPQHFGDGTRLSIL.

J is TRBJ2-7 and V is TRBV28; 8 bases map to TRBD2. CDR1 and CDR2 from the germline V gene are MDHEN and SYDVKM. The V segment lost 7 bases and the J segment 2 bases; nucleotides outside the gene matches: 10. This CDR3 region has 15 residues. The CDR3 loop reads CASTPGLAIPYEQYF. CDR3 bases: TGTGCCAGCACCCCCGGACTAGCTATTCCCTACGAGCAGTACTTC. The whole variable domain, filled in from reference TRBV28 and TRBJ2-7, reads DVKVTQSSRYLVKRTGEKVFLECVQDMDHENMFWYRQDPGLGLRLIYFSYDVKMKEKGDIPEGYSVSREKKERFSLILESASTNQTSMYLCASTPGLAIPYEQYFGPGTRLTVT.

The chain joins TRBV18 to TRBJ2-7; 10 bases match TRBD1. This CDR3 has 14 amino acids. The germline CDR1 and CDR2 sequences are KGHSH and LQKENI. V was pared by 3 bases and J by 4 bases, with 3 bases of the junction left unmatched. The CDR3 here is CASSPVDRGYEQYF. CDR3 sequence (DNA): TGTGCCAGCTCACCCGTGGACAGGGGGTACGAGCAGTACTTC.

The chain employs TRBV29-1 and TRBJ1-1, with TRBD1 identical over 10 bases. Germline lookup yields CDR1 SQVTM and CDR2 ANQGSEA. The CDR3 spans 15 residues. V dropped 7 bases and J dropped 1; count of bases not matched to a gene: 9. The CDR3 DNA reads as TGCAGCGCTAAGAGGACAGGGGGATGGAACACTGAAGCTTTCTTT. It is translated as CSAKRTGGWNTEAFF.

The chain is built from TRBV19 and TRBJ1-2, with D maybe TRBD1 (6 bases). The CDR3 extends over 15 amino acids. Germline V gives CDR1 LNHDA, CDR2 SQIVND (reference sequence). With 7 bases removed from V and 3 bases from J, the gap between germline ends came to 18 bases. The DNA of the CDR3 is TGTGCCAGTAACCTGTTGGGGGCAAGTGACTATGGCTACACCTTC. Amino acids: CASNLLGASDYGYTF.

CDR3 amino acids: CAWSPRGYSYEQYF. The CDR3 region has the DNA TGTGCCTGGAGTCCCCGAGGGTACTCCTACGAGCAGTACTTC. The chain carries TRBV30 and TRBJ2-7, with D perhaps TRBD2 (5 bases). The CDR3 extends over 14 amino acids. Germline V CDR1 and CDR2: GTSNPN, SVGIG (reference sequence). V was shortened by 2 bases and J by 0 bases, with 11 bases between the two germline ends.

The chain couples TRBV28 to TRBJ2-7; D is possibly TRBD2 (5 bases). CDR3 length equals 15 residues. The V gene's germline CDR1 is MDHEN and CDR2 SYDVKM. V was trimmed by 7 bases and J by 7 bases, leaving 23 bases between them. Here the CDR3 DNA reads TGTGCCAGCACCGACGCCAGAAGGAACGGGATAGAGCAGTACTTC. Its protein product is CASTDARRNGIEQYF.